These T cell receptor beta chains were read from a single sample in a study of T cell responses to AZD1222 COVID-19 vaccine. Profiling relied on immunoSEQ multiplex PCR, and the TCRdb table lists in-frame clones only, not all of them. The table includes 65,000 to 85,000 clones, roughly 84% detected once. Sequences were derived from peripheral blood, sampled on day 0 of AZD1222 vaccination. The receptors come from an adult in good health. Both conserved end residues are part of each CDR3. Each record gives: D gene, V gene, clone size, J gene, CDR3 protein, CDR3 DNA. D genes are given only for firm matches. Where a row states a size, it is once, few, many or the class of an expanded clone; other rows omit it.

TRBD1,TRBV3-1/TRBV3-2,NA,TRBJ1-5,CASGATGLNQPQHF,TGTGCCAGCGGCGCGACAGGGCTCAATCAGCCCCAGCATTTT
TRBD1,TRBV6-5,NA,TRBJ2-7,CASSLAPGTGVRRQYF,TGTGCCAGCAGTTTGGCCCCCGGGACAGGGGTTCGGAGGCAGTACTTC
NA,TRBV7-6,NA,TRBJ1-4,CASSLGQISDKLFF,TGTGCCAGCAGCCTGGGACAAATAAGCGACAAACTGTTTTTT
NA,TRBV30,NA,TRBJ1-2,CAWSVRRWYYGYTF,TGTGCCTGGAGTGTACGGCGATGGTACTATGGCTACACCTTC
NA,TRBV28,NA,TRBJ1-3,CASSFPTEQGSEAGNTIYF,TGTGCCAGCAGTTTTCCTACGGAGCAGGGCTCCGAGGCGGGAAACACCATATATTTT
TRBD1,TRBV4-3,few,TRBJ1-2,CASSRSTGLHDGYTF,TGCGCCAGCAGCCGATCGACAGGGCTACATGATGGCTACACCTTC
TRBD1,TRBV18,NA,TRBJ2-1,CASSITSGTGGSNEQFF,TGTGCCAGCTCAATTACCTCCGGGACAGGGGGTAGTAATGAGCAGTTCTTC
NA,TRBV28,NA,TRBJ2-7,CASTFGAPSYEQYF,TGTGCCAGCACCTTTGGAGCCCCTTCCTACGAGCAGTACTTC
NA,TRBV6-2/TRBV6-3,few,TRBJ1-5,CASSYSVGFGNQPQHF,TGTGCCAGCAGTTACTCTGTGGGATTCGGCAATCAGCCCCAGCATTTT
NA,TRBV6-5,NA,TRBJ2-5,CASSYWGQGAWYF,NA
NA,TRBV7-8,once,TRBJ2-7,CASSWTEVLDEQYF,TGTGCCAGCAGCTGGACGGAGGTTCTTGACGAGCAGTACTTC
NA,TRBV5-6,NA,TRBJ1-2,CASSPTGSGINGYTF,TGTGCCAGCAGCCCGACGGGGTCGGGAATCAATGGCTACACCTTC
TRBD2,TRBV28,NA,TRBJ2-3,CATALGLAGNTDTQYF,TGTGCCACCGCCCTGGGACTAGCGGGAAACACAGATACGCAGTATTTT
NA,TRBV30,NA,TRBJ1-5,CAWSGLVTQPQHF,TGTGCCTGGAGTGGGTTGGTTACCCAGCCCCAGCATTTT
NA,TRBV19,NA,TRBJ1-4,CASSIQGLLNEKLFF,TGTGCCAGTAGTATCCAGGGACTGTTGAATGAAAAACTGTTTTTT
TRBD1,TRBV29-1,NA,TRBJ1-2,CSVERDRGRGYTF,TGCAGCGTTGAAAGAGACAGGGGGCGAGGCTACACCTTC
NA,TRBV5-6,NA,TRBJ1-2,CASSLASSNYGYTF,TGTGCCAGCAGCTTGGCCTCTTCTAACTATGGCTACACCTTC
NA,TRBV12-3/TRBV12-4,NA,TRBJ1-5,CASSQGSNQPQHF,TGTGCCAGCAGCCAGGGGAGCAATCAGCCCCAGCATTTT
NA,TRBV7-2,once,TRBJ2-6,CASSLGQPAVHNVLTF,TGTGCCAGCAGCTTAGGGCAGCCTGCGGTCCACAACGTCCTGACTTTC
NA,TRBV28,NA,TRBJ1-2,CASSLGQNYGYTF,TGTGCCAGCAGTTTAGGACAGAACTATGGCTACACCTTC
NA,TRBV29-1,NA,TRBJ1-4,CSVLTGVTEKLFF,TGCAGCGTTCTCACCGGGGTTACTGAAAAACTGTTTTTT
NA,TRBV4-2,NA,TRBJ2-7,CASSHVSSGTLRYEQYF,TGTGCCAGCAGCCACGTCTCGTCCGGGACCCTTCGCTACGAGCAGTACTTC
TRBD1,TRBV2,NA,TRBJ1-4,CASGGQGFPNEKLFF,TGTGCCAGCGGAGGACAGGGATTTCCTAATGAAAAACTGTTTTTT
TRBD1,TRBV28,NA,TRBJ1-1,CASSPLDRGPTEAFF,TGTGCCAGCAGTCCGCTCGACAGGGGGCCCACTGAAGCTTTCTTT
NA,TRBV2,once,TRBJ2-3,CASNAFTDTQYF,TGTGCCAGCAATGCATTCACAGATACGCAGTATTTT